One T cell receptor (beta chain) is described in this entry. Trimming took 7 bases from V and 7 from J, leaving 14 bases between them. This CDR3 is built from 12 residues. Germline V lookup: CDR1 SNHLY, CDR2 FYNNEI. The data were obtained in a study of patients and donors after allogeneic stem cell transplantation. MiXCR was run by TCRdb on the RT-PCR reads, yielding one entry per CDR3 protein. The sample carries roughly 940,000 distinct CDR3 sequences, about a sixth recorded once. The clonotype comes from a human donor who was either an allogeneic HSCT recipient or a stem cell or donor lymphocyte infusion donor (not recorded which). It is not recorded whose cells these are; they may come from a transplant donor. The rearrangement uses TRBV2 and TRBJ2-7, with D unresolved. Sequenced: blood, either unsorted or a sorted T cell fraction (not recorded which). CDR3 sequence: CASTASFKEQYF. In DNA, the CDR3 is TGTGCCAGCACCGCTTCATTTAAGGAGCAGTACTTC.